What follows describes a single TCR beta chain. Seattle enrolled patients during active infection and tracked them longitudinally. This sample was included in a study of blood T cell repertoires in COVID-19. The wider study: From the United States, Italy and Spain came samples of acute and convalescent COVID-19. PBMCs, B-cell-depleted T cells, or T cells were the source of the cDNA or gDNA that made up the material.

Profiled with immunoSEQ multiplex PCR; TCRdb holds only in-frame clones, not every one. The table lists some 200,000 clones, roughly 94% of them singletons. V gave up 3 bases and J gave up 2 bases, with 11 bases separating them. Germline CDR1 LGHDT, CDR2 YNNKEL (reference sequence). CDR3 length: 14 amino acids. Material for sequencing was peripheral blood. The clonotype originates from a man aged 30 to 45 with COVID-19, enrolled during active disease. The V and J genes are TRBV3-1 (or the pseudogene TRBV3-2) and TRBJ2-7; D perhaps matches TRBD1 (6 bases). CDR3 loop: CASSHWDTTYEQYF. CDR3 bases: TGTGCCAGCAGCCACTGGGACACCACCTACGAGCAGTACTTC.